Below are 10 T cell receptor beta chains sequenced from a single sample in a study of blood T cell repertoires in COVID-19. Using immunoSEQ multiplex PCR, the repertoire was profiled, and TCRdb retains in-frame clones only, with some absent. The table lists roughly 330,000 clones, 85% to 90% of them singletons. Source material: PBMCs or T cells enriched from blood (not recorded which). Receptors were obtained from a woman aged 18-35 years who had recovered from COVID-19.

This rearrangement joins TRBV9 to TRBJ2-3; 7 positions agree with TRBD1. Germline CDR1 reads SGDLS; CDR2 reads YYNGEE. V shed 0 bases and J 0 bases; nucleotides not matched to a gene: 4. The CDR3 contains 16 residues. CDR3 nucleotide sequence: TGTGCCAGCAGCGTAGACAGGGGCCCTAGCACAGATACGCAGTATTTT. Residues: CASSVDRGPSTDTQYF. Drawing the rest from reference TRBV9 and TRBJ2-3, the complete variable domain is DSGVTQTPKHLITATGQRVTLRCSPRSGDLSVYWYQQSLDQGLQFLIQYYNGEERAKGNILERFSAQQFPDLHSELNLSSLELGDSALYFCASSVDRGPSTDTQYFGPGTRLTVL.

Here the CDR3 reads CASSSPRDEQYF. CDR3 sequence (DNA): TGTGCCAGCAGCTCCCCCCGGGACGAGCAGTACTTC. V gene TRBV7-8 combines with J gene TRBJ2-7; D call uncertain. Germline CDR1 SGHVS, CDR2 FQNEAQ. The CDR3 extends over 12 amino acids. Trimming took 4 bases from V and 5 from J, leaving 9 bases between them.

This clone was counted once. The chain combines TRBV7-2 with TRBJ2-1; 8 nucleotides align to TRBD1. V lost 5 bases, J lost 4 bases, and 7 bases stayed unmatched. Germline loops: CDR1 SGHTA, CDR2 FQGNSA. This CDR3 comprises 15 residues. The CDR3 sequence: CASSPRTGWYNEQFF. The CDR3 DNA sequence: TGTGCCAGCAGCCCCCGGACAGGGTGGTACAATGAGCAGTTCTTC.

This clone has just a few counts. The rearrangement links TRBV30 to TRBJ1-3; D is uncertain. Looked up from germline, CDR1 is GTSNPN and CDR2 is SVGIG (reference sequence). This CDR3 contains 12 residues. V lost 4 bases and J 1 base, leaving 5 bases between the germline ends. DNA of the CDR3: TGTGCCTGGAAACTATCTGGAAACACCATATATTTT. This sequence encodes CAWKLSGNTIYF.

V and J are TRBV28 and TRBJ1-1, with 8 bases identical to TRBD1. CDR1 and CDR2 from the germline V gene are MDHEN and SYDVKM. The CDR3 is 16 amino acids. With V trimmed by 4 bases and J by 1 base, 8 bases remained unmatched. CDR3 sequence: CASSSSTGVGNTEAFF. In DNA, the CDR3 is TGTGCCAGCAGTTCGTCGACAGGGGTTGGGAACACTGAAGCTTTCTTT. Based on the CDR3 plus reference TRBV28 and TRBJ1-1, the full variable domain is DVKVTQSSRYLVKRTGEKVFLECVQDMDHENMFWYRQDPGLGLRLIYFSYDVKMKEKGDIPEGYSVSREKKERFSLILESASTNQTSMYLCASSSSTGVGNTEAFFGQGTRLTVV.

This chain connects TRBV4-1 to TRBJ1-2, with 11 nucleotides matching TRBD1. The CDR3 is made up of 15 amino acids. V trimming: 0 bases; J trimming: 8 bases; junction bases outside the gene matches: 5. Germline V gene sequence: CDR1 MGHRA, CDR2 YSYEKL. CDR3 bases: TGCGCCAGCAGCCAAGATAGGGGACAGGGGGACGGCTACACCTTC. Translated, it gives CASSQDRGQGDGYTF.

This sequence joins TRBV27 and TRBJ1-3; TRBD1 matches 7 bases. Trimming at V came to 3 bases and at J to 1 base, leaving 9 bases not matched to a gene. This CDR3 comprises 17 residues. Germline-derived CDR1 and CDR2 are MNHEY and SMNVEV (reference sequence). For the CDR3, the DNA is TGTGCCAGCAGTTTTTCCATGGGGACAGCTTCTGGAAACACCATATATTTT. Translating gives CASSFSMGTASGNTIYF.

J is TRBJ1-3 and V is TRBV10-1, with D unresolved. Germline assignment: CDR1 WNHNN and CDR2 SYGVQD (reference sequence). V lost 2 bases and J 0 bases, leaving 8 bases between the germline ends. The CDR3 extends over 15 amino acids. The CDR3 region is CASSEGLHSGNTIYF. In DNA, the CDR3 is TGCGCCAGCAGTGAGGGACTTCACTCTGGAAACACCATATATTTT.

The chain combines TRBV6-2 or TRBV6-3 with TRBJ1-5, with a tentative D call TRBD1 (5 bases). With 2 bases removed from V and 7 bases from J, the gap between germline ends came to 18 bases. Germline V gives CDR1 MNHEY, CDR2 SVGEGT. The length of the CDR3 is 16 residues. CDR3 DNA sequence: TGTGCCAGCAGTTACCTCTCAAGGGGATCTAGACAGCCCCAGCATTTT. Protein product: CASSYLSRGSRQPQHF.

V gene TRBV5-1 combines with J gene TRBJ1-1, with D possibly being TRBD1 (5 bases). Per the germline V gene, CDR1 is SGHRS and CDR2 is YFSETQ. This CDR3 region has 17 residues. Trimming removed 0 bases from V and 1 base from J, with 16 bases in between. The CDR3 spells CASSLERGSQSNTEAFF. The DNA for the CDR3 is TGCGCCAGCAGCTTGGAGCGGGGGTCGCAGTCGAACACTGAAGCTTTCTTT.